What follows are 18 T cell receptor beta chains derived from one specimen sequenced in a study of blood T cell repertoires in COVID-19. The data were produced by immunoSEQ multiplex PCR, yet TCRdb's version contains in-frame clones alone and is incomplete. The sample yields roughly 200,000 clones, about 87% seen once. Sequenced sample: peripheral blood. Receptors originate from a woman aged 18-29 years who had recovered from COVID-19.

The chain has TRBV4-1 and TRBJ2-2; D is perhaps TRBD2 (6 bases). Trimming shortened V by 0 bases and J by 5 bases, and 13 bases separated the two germline ends. The V gene's germline CDR1 is MGHRA and CDR2 YSYEKL. The CDR3 length is 16 residues. As DNA, the CDR3 is TGCGCCAGCAGCCAAGATGGCGGGATGAGGACCGGGGAGCTGTTTTTT. This encodes CASSQDGGMRTGELFF.

This clone was counted only a few times. The chain is built from TRBV11-2 and TRBJ1-3; weak D call: TRBD1 (6 bases). V was shortened by 1 base and J by 4 bases, with 11 bases between the two germline ends. Per the germline V gene, CDR1 is SGHAT and CDR2 is FQNNGV. The CDR3 is 15 amino acids. CDR3 in amino acids: CASSLGGLGGNTIYF. The CDR3, as DNA: TGTGCCAGCAGCTTAGGGGGGCTCGGAGGAAACACCATATATTTT.

This clone was seen just once. The chain uses TRBV7-9 and TRBJ2-1; a weak D match, TRBD1 (6 bases). Trimming took 0 bases from V and 0 from J, leaving 12 bases between them. This CDR3 is 17 amino acids long. Germline V lookup: CDR1 SEHNR, CDR2 FQNEAQ (reference sequence). The CDR3 region is CASSLAGALFSYNEQFF. CDR3 bases: TGTGCCAGCAGCTTAGCGGGGGCTCTCTTCTCCTACAATGAGCAGTTCTTC. The full variable domain, rest sourced from reference TRBV7-9 and TRBJ2-1, is DTGVSQNPRHKITKRGQNVTFRCDPISEHNRLYWYRQTLGQGPEFLTYFQNEAQLEKSRLLSDRFSAERPKGSFSTLEIQRTEQGDSAMYLCASSLAGALFSYNEQFFGPGTRLTVL.

The sample holds one count of this clone. V and J are TRBV4-1 and TRBJ2-5, with 8 bases matching TRBD1. Unmatched junction bases numbered 8, after V lost 2 bases and J lost 3 bases. The CDR3 is 16 residues long. Germline V gene lookup returns CDR1 MGHRA and CDR2 YSYEKL. The CDR3 DNA reads TGCGCCAGCAGCCAATCGTCTCACAGGGGGAAAGAGACCCAGTACTTC. It yields the protein CASSQSSHRGKETQYF.

This chain uses TRBV4-3 with TRBJ1-3; D may be TRBD1 (6 bases). Germline V gene lookup returns CDR1 LGHNA and CDR2 YSLEER. This CDR3 is built from 15 residues. Trimming took 3 bases from V and 4 from J, leaving 13 bases between them. DNA of the CDR3: TGCGCCAGCAGCCACCTGGACAGTAGCGGAAACACCATATATTTT. This translates into CASSHLDSSGNTIYF.

The CDR3 sequence is CAGQSSTGNTIYF. The CDR3 DNA sequence: TGTGCCGGTCAATCCTCTACCGGAAACACCATATATTTT. J is TRBJ1-3 and V is TRBV6-5, with unresolved D. The CDR3 runs to 13 residues. The germline V gene encodes CDR1 MNHEY and CDR2 SVGAGI. Deletions cut 11 bases from V and 4 bases from J, with 15 bases between.

The DNA of the CDR3 is TGCGCCAGCAGCCAACTATGGAATCAGCCCCAGCATTTT. This translates into CASSQLWNQPQHF. The chain uses TRBV4-1 and TRBJ1-5; D remains unclear. CDR1 and CDR2 from the germline V gene are MGHRA and YSYEKL. The CDR3 length is 13 residues. With 2 bases removed from V and 4 bases from J, the gap between germline ends came to 6 bases.

The V and J genes are TRBV28 and TRBJ2-7, with D possibly TRBD1 on 5 matching bases. Germline V lookup: CDR1 MDHEN, CDR2 SYDVKM. This CDR3 comprises 16 residues. V lost 4 bases, J lost 3 bases, and 19 bases lay in between. The CDR3 is CASSSLQGIVYYEQYF. The CDR3 DNA reads as TGTGCCAGCAGTTCACTCCAGGGTATCGTTTACTACGAGCAGTACTTC. The full variable domain, in which reference TRBV28 and TRBJ2-7 provide the parts outside the CDR3, is DVKVTQSSRYLVKRTGEKVFLECVQDMDHENMFWYRQDPGLGLRLIYFSYDVKMKEKGDIPEGYSVSREKKERFSLILESASTNQTSMYLCASSSLQGIVYYEQYFGPGTRLTVT.

The rearrangement links TRBV20-1 to TRBJ2-7, with 9 bases that match TRBD2. J was trimmed by 3 bases and V by 3 bases; bases with no gene match: 9. The CDR3 spans 15 residues. Germline-derived CDR1 and CDR2 are DFQATT and SNEGSKA (reference sequence). Written as DNA, the CDR3 is TGCAGTGCTAGTGCCGCGGGCGGGAGGGGCTACGAGCAGTACGTC. This codes for CSASAAGGRGYEQYV.

The chain joins TRBV29-1 to TRBJ1-2; no firm D call. The V gene's germline CDR1 is SQVTM and CDR2 ANQGSEA. V was pared by 4 bases and J by 2 bases, with 8 bases between. There are 12 residues in the CDR3. CDR3: CSVGSGNYGYTF. The CDR3 nucleotides read TGCAGCGTTGGTTCGGGGAACTATGGCTACACCTTC.

The V call is TRBV4-3, the J call TRBJ2-2; TRBD1 matches at 7 bases. Losses at the gene ends were 3 bases for V and 4 bases for J; bases not matched to a gene: 11. CDR1 LGHNA and CDR2 YSLEER come from the germline V gene. The CDR3 consists of 17 residues. CDR3 region: CASSHPRRTGATGELFF. For the CDR3, the DNA is TGCGCCAGCAGCCACCCTCGAAGGACAGGTGCCACCGGGGAGCTGTTTTTT.

The V gene is TRBV3-1 (or the pseudogene TRBV3-2), the J gene TRBJ1-4; 8 nucleotides agree with TRBD1. Germline values: CDR1 LGHDT, CDR2 YNNKEL (reference sequence). The length of the CDR3 is 14 residues. The V segment lost 6 bases and the J segment 7 bases; nucleotides outside the gene matches: 7. CDR3 amino acids: CASRGTGFTEKLFF. The CDR3 region has the DNA TGTGCCAGCAGGGGGACAGGTTTCACTGAAAAACTGTTTTTT.

V and J are TRBV5-1 and TRBJ2-5; 8 bases map to TRBD1. This CDR3 comprises 15 residues. Trimming cost V 0 bases and J 3 bases; bases outside gene matches: 4. CDR1 and CDR2 (germline): SGHRS, YFSETQ. DNA of the CDR3: TGCGCCAGCAGCTTGGGGACAGGGCGGGAAGAGACCCAGTACTTC. Protein: CASSLGTGREETQYF.

This clone was counted a single time. The V and J genes are TRBV7-2 and TRBJ1-2, with D perhaps TRBD1 (6 bases). The CDR3 totals 13 residues. V was clipped by 1 base and J by 5 bases, with 8 bases between them. Germline V lookup: CDR1 SGHTA, CDR2 FQGNSA. The DNA for the CDR3 is TGTGCCAGCAGCTTAGACAGGGAGTATGGCTACACCTTC. It encodes CASSLDREYGYTF.

This clone was detected only once. The chain employs TRBV18 and TRBJ1-3; no firm D call. CDR1 and CDR2 (germline): KGHSH, LQKENI. The CDR3 sequence is 15 residues long. The ends were cut back, 2 bases at V and 4 bases at J, with 12 bases in the middle. CDR3 amino acids: CASSPNDFGGNTIYF. The CDR3 nucleotides read TGTGCCAGCTCACCAAATGACTTTGGAGGAAACACCATATATTTT.

The genes are TRBV7-9 and TRBJ2-2; D gene uncertain. Looked up from germline, CDR1 is SEHNR and CDR2 is FQNEAQ (reference sequence). Trimming took 5 bases from V and 0 from J, leaving 7 bases between them. The CDR3 totals 14 residues. CDR3: CASSRVPNTGELFF. The CDR3, as DNA: TGTGCCAGCAGCCGGGTCCCGAACACCGGGGAGCTGTTTTTT.

The V gene is TRBV5-1, the J gene TRBJ2-7, with 7 bases aligning to TRBD1. Germline values: CDR1 SGHRS, CDR2 YFSETQ. CDR3 length: 16 amino acids. Unmatched junction bases numbered 12, after V lost 0 bases and J lost 6 bases. CDR3 nucleotides: TGCGCCAGCAGCTTGGGGCTGGGACAGAGCTTTTCCGAGCAGTACGTC. Translation gives CASSLGLGQSFSEQYV.

This chain links TRBV4-3 with TRBJ1-2, with TRBD1 matching over 8 bases. J was trimmed by 8 bases and V by 0 bases; bases with no gene match: 17. The V gene's germline CDR1 is LGHNA and CDR2 YSLEER. CDR3 length: 18 residues. The CDR3 region is CASSQDGGQGVIGDGYTF. The CDR3 region has the DNA TGCGCCAGCAGCCAAGATGGAGGACAGGGAGTGATCGGTGACGGCTACACCTTC.